Presented here are 14 T cell receptor beta chains from one specimen sequenced in a study of T cells in narcolepsy. The repertoire was sequenced with immunoSEQ multiplex PCR; TCRdb's copy has only in-frame clones and lacks some. The repertoire has tens of thousands of clones, 80% to 90% of them found once; the top ten carry about 0.88%. Sequencing was done on a sample of memory (CD45RA-) CD4+ T cells from blood. The source of these receptors is a human donor in good health.

The V call is TRBV6-4, the J call TRBJ2-1; 10 bases fit TRBD1. The germline V gene encodes CDR1 MRHNA and CDR2 SNTAGT. V shed 4 bases and J 9 bases; nucleotides not matched to a gene: 9. This CDR3 spans 15 amino acids. CDR3 sequence reads: CASSGLGQGRSEQFF. The CDR3 DNA sequence: TGTGCCAGCAGTGGCCTGGGACAGGGGAGGAGTGAGCAGTTCTTC.

This chain links TRBV2 with TRBJ1-2, with TRBD1 matching over 10 bases. Germline CDR1 reads SNHLY; CDR2 reads FYNNEI. Losses at the gene ends were 4 bases for V and 2 bases for J; bases not matched to a gene: 4. The CDR3 spans 15 residues. Here the CDR3 reads CASSVRTGGNYGYTF. Here the CDR3 DNA reads TGTGCCAGCAGTGTCCGGACAGGGGGGAACTATGGCTACACCTTC.

This clone was recorded a few times. The chain couples TRBV2 to TRBJ1-2; D is uncertain. The germline V and J ends were trimmed by 7 bases and 8 bases, with 14 bases remaining between them. The CDR3 covers 12 residues. In germline, CDR1 is SNHLY, CDR2 FYNNEI. The CDR3 sequence: CASTPERGGYTF. DNA of the CDR3: TGTGCCAGCACTCCAGAGCGTGGGGGCTACACCTTC.

V usage is TRBV7-2 and J usage is TRBJ2-7; D not certain. V was trimmed by 3 bases and J by 2 bases, leaving 8 bases between them. This CDR3 is built from 13 residues. In germline, CDR1 is SGHTA, CDR2 FQGNSA. CDR3 residues: CASSFPATYEQYF. CDR3 sequence (DNA): TGTGCCAGCAGCTTTCCAGCCACCTACGAGCAGTACTTC.

The chain couples TRBV30 to TRBJ1-2, with a tentative D call TRBD1 (5 bases). The CDR3 length is 12 residues. Germline CDR1 reads GTSNPN; CDR2 reads SVGIG (reference sequence). Trimming removed 2 bases from V and 8 bases from J, with 12 bases in between. The CDR3 DNA reads as TGTGCCTGGAGTCCCCAGGGAAACGGCTACACCTTC. Amino acid sequence: CAWSPQGNGYTF.

The V gene is TRBV10-3, the J gene TRBJ2-1, with D tentatively TRBD1 (7 bases). The CDR3 runs 14 residues. Germline V gives CDR1 ENHRY, CDR2 SYGVKD. The ends were cut back, 9 bases at V and 0 bases at J, with 12 bases in the middle. The CDR3: CAMGGQSSYNEQFF. The CDR3, as DNA: TGTGCCATGGGGGGACAGAGCTCCTACAATGAGCAGTTCTTC.

V usage is TRBV11-2 and J usage is TRBJ2-2; D remains ambiguous. This CDR3 comprises 14 residues. CDR1 and CDR2 (germline): SGHAT, FQNNGV. The V end lost 5 bases, the J end lost 7 bases, and 14 bases lay between the germline ends. The CDR3 nucleotides are TGTGCCAGCAGCCCCAGTCGCGGCCGCGGGGAGCTGTTTTTT. As protein: CASSPSRGRGELFF.

The chain combines TRBV19 with TRBJ1-6; D perhaps matches TRBD1 (6 bases). Trimming removed 5 bases at V and 7 bases at J, with 12 bases between. CDR3 length equals 14 residues. Germline lookup yields CDR1 LNHDA and CDR2 SQIVND (reference sequence). CDR3 bases: TGTGCCAGTAGTCCCGGGACAAGAAATTCACCCCTCCACTTT. It yields the protein CASSPGTRNSPLHF.

The chain couples TRBV6-5 to TRBJ1-2; 10 nucleotides line up with TRBD1. CDR1 and CDR2 (germline): MNHEY, SVGAGI. J was trimmed by 4 bases and V by 2 bases; bases with no gene match: 4. This CDR3 contains 15 residues. CDR3 nucleotide sequence: TGTGCCAGCAGTTACCTGGGACAGGGGATCTATGGCTACACCTTC. The encoded protein is CASSYLGQGIYGYTF.

The count of this clone is one. V usage is TRBV7-6 and J usage is TRBJ2-1; D unresolved. The V end lost 5 bases, the J end lost 5 bases, and 10 bases lay between the germline ends. CDR1 and CDR2 from the germline V gene are SGHVS and FNYEAQ. CDR3 length: 13 residues. The DNA for the CDR3 is TGTGCCAGCAGCCCTAGTAGAAACAATGAGCAGTTCTTC. Its translation: CASSPSRNNEQFF.

This clone was seen just once. The chain has TRBV29-1 and TRBJ1-2; weak D call: TRBD1 (5 bases). Germline lookup yields CDR1 SQVTM and CDR2 ANQGSEA. V lost 1 base to trimming and J lost 4 bases, with 10 bases between them. This CDR3 contains 13 residues. The DNA for the CDR3 is TGCAGCGTTGAAGGGGTTGGGGGCTATGGCTACACCTTC. This codes for CSVEGVGGYGYTF.

The chain couples TRBV19 to TRBJ2-2; possibly TRBD1 or TRBD2 for D (5 bases each). CDR3 length: 15 amino acids. The germline V gene encodes CDR1 LNHDA and CDR2 SQIVND (reference sequence). The ends were cut back, 5 bases at V and 0 bases at J, with 10 bases in the middle. The CDR3 here is CASSPGTANTGELFF. The CDR3 DNA follows: TGTGCCAGTAGTCCGGGGACGGCGAACACCGGGGAGCTGTTTTTT.

V is TRBV5-6 and J is TRBJ2-5; 8 nucleotides match TRBD1. CDR1 and CDR2 from the germline V gene are SGHDT and YYEEEE. The CDR3 has 14 amino acids. V was clipped by 0 bases and J by 4 bases; unmatched bases: 2. In DNA form, the CDR3 reads TGTGCCAGCAGCTTGGGGGGGACAGGAGAGACCCAGTACTTC. Translation: CASSLGGTGETQYF.

The chain has TRBV5-4 and TRBJ1-1; TRBD1 matches 8 bases. The CDR3 sequence is 16 residues long. Germline V gene sequence: CDR1 SGHNT, CDR2 YYREEE (reference sequence). J gave up 5 bases and V 6 bases, and 15 bases lay outside the gene matches. CDR3 coding DNA: TGTGCCAGCACCCCATTTCGACAGGGGACAAAAACTGAAGCTTTCTTT. It specifies CASTPFRQGTKTEAFF.